This T cell receptor (beta chain) was sequenced in a study of monozygotic twins with inflammatory bowel disease. Study-wide points: Repertoire similarity did not differ between concordant and discordant twins, possibly owing to limited power.

As for this clonotype: Its antigen remains unidentified.

Reanalyzing the 5' RACE reads, TCRdb keeps one entry per CDR3 protein, without DNA. Its table lists about 300,000 distinct CDR3 sequences. CDR1 and CDR2 from the germline V gene are DFQATT and SNEGSKA (reference sequence). This CDR3 region has 14 residues. The clonotype comes from a human donor with ulcerative colitis or Crohn's disease, or a healthy co-twin of an affected twin (not recorded which). The gene calls are TRBV20-1 and TRBJ2-1; the D gene TCRdb calls, TRBD1, cannot be checked with no DNA. What was sequenced was blood. CDR3 region: CSAREGGVYNEQFF.